Each of the 29 T cell receptor beta chains below was sequenced from the same sample in a study of molecular identifiers for immune sequencing clone quantification. TCRdb independently ran MiXCR on the PCR reads; one entry per CDR3 protein. Of around 43,000 distinct CDR3 sequences listed, roughly a fifth are singletons. The sample taken for sequencing was naive CD8+ T cells from blood, with Jurkat cell RNA spiked in. Subset meaning: FACS-sorted CD8+CD4-CCR7+CD45RA+ naive T cells. The receptors come from a human donor in good health. Some libraries in this study had Jurkat cell RNA spiked in.

This clonotype was recorded at least ten times. The chain carries TRBV20-1 and TRBJ1-5; no reliable D call. V shed 5 bases and J shed 7 bases, with 3 bases lying between them. The CDR3 totals 9 residues. Germline CDR1 and CDR2: DFQATT and SNEGSKA (reference sequence). The CDR3 bases are TGCAGTGCTGGACAGCCCCAGCATTTT. This translates into CSAGQPQHF.

This clonotype has ten or more counts. This sequence joins TRBV4-1 and TRBJ1-2, with D hard to call. Between the trimmed V and J ends, which lost 1 base and 5 bases, there was a span of 17 bases. The CDR3 consists of 16 residues. Germline lookup yields CDR1 MGHRA and CDR2 YSYEKL. The CDR3 protein is CASSQASPENIYGYTF. DNA of the CDR3: TGCGCCAGCAGCCAAGCCTCTCCAGAGAATATATATGGCTACACCTTC.

The sample holds many counts of this clonotype. The J gene is TRBJ1-5, the V gene TRBV27; D is unclear. V dropped 4 bases and J dropped 0 bases, with 4 bases sitting between them. CDR1 and CDR2 from the germline V gene are MNHEY and SMNVEV (reference sequence). The CDR3 sequence is 13 residues long. The CDR3 sequence is CASSSLSNQPQHF. The CDR3 nucleotides are TGTGCCAGCAGTTCCCTTAGCAATCAGCCCCAGCATTTT.

This clonotype was seen repeatedly, ten times or more. This chain joins TRBV2 and TRBJ1-2; D unclear. Trimming shortened V by 3 bases and J by 6 bases, and 8 bases separated the two germline ends. Germline CDR1 is SNHLY and CDR2 is FYNNEI. The CDR3 length is 12 residues. The CDR3 nucleotides read TGTGCCAGCAGTGATTCATATGATGGCTACACCTTC. Its protein is CASSDSYDGYTF. Variable domain in full (rest from reference TRBV2 and TRBJ1-2): EPEVTQTPSHQVTQMGQEVILRCVPISNHLYFYWYRQILGQKVEFLVSFYNNEISEKSEIFDDQFSVERPDGSNFTLKIRSTKLEDSAMYFCASSDSYDGYTFGSGTRLTVV.

This clonotype was observed many times. The chain combines TRBV2 with TRBJ1-1; D may be TRBD1 (5 bases). Trimming took 3 bases from V and 4 from J, leaving 9 bases between them. The CDR3 runs to 13 residues. Germline V gene sequence: CDR1 SNHLY, CDR2 FYNNEI. CDR3 region: CASSDRVGTEAFF. CDR3 DNA: TGTGCCAGCAGTGACAGGGTCGGCACTGAAGCTTTCTTT.

This clonotype was observed at least ten times. The chain recombines TRBV5-5 with TRBJ1-1; no firm D call. There are 14 residues in the CDR3. The ends were cut back, 0 bases at V and 1 base at J, with 7 bases in the middle. Looked up from germline, CDR1 is SGHKS and CDR2 is YYEKEE (reference sequence). Written as DNA, the CDR3 is TGTGCCAGCAGCTTGGTCCCGGCGAACACTGAAGCTTTCTTT. The encoded protein is CASSLVPANTEAFF.

In this sample, this clonotype turned up many times. The V gene is TRBV4-1, the J gene TRBJ1-3; TRBD1 matches 8 bases. The trim removed 3 bases at V and 0 bases at J, leaving 10 bases unmatched. This CDR3 is built from 18 residues. Germline values: CDR1 MGHRA, CDR2 YSYEKL. This CDR3 reads CASSQDRQGTLSGNTIYF. The CDR3 DNA is TGCGCCAGCAGCCAGGACCGACAGGGGACACTCTCTGGAAACACCATATATTTT.

Regarding this clonotype: A much bigger clone sits one base away, suggesting this may be a read error. A read error is likely, as this CDR3 ends without the conserved phenylalanine or tryptophan. The DNA is left out, because the CDR3 cannot be placed on it with certainty; the CDR3 is given as TCRdb lists it. The J gene is TRBJ2-7, the V gene TRBV3-2; the table's TRBD1 call for D was not verified on the DNA. TRBV3-2 is shown as a pseudogene. With termini counted, the CDR3 has 15 amino acids. The CDR3: CASSLRGVSSYEQYS.

CDR3 coding DNA: TGCGCCAGCAGCCAAGATCTTCCAGCGGGAGGGCACAATGAGCAGTTCTTC. It codes for CASSQDLPAGGHNEQFF. The chain has TRBV4-3 and TRBJ2-1, with 10 positions matching TRBD2. J lost 5 bases, V lost 0 bases, and 7 bases had no gene match. The CDR3 spans 17 residues. Germline V CDR1 and CDR2: LGHNA, YSLEER.

This clonotype was picked up many times. This chain links TRBV7-2 with TRBJ2-5; 10 positions agree with TRBD2. CDR3 length: 15 residues. With 5 bases clipped from V and 2 bases from J, the junction kept 5 bases outside the gene matches. Germline V CDR1 and CDR2: SGHTA, FQGNSA. CDR3 loop: CASSPSSGRQETQYF. The CDR3 DNA follows: TGTGCCAGCAGCCCCTCTAGCGGGAGACAAGAGACCCAGTACTTC.

This clonotype turned up a few times. One base away lies a much larger clone, so this may be a sequencing read error. The final CDR3 position lacks the conserved phenylalanine or tryptophan, pointing to a likely read error. The gene calls are TRBV11-2 and TRBJ2-1, with D possibly TRBD1 on 5 matching bases. The germline CDR1 and CDR2 sequences are SGHAT and FQNNGV. V lost 5 bases, J lost 8 bases, and 13 bases lay in between. The CDR3 extends over 13 amino acids. CDR3 nucleotide sequence: TGTGCCAGCAGCCCAACAGTGGGGCATGAGCAGTTCGTC. Translation gives CASSPTVGHEQFV.

This clonotype was picked up many times. The rearrangement joins TRBV7-9 to TRBJ1-1; 8 bases fit TRBD1. Germline V CDR1 and CDR2: SEHNR, FQNEAQ (reference sequence). V dropped 4 bases and J dropped 6; count of bases not matched to a gene: 7. The CDR3 runs 14 residues. Written as DNA, the CDR3 is TGTGCCAGCAGCTGGGACGGGACAGGCCCTGAAGCTTTCTTT. Amino acids: CASSWDGTGPEAFF.

This clonotype was found many times. The chain carries TRBV4-1 and TRBJ2-1, with TRBD2 matching over 11 bases. Germline V gives CDR1 MGHRA, CDR2 YSYEKL. The CDR3 length is 18 residues. J was trimmed by 0 bases and V by 1 base; bases with no gene match: 5. The DNA of the CDR3 is TGCGCCAGCAGCCAAGGGACTAGCGGGCTGAGCTCCTACAATGAGCAGTTCTTC. Its protein product is CASSQGTSGLSSYNEQFF.

Ten or more counts support this clonotype. The CDR3 DNA is TGTGCCAGCAGCCTACCAATAGGAGCGAACACCGGGGAGCTGTTTTTT. Its translation: CASSLPIGANTGELFF. This sequence joins TRBV7-9 and TRBJ2-2; D unresolved. The CDR3 has 16 amino acids. Trimming took off 5 bases at V and 0 bases at J, with 13 bases between the two ends. Germline values: CDR1 SEHNR, CDR2 FQNEAQ (reference sequence).

There are many counts of this clonotype. V gene TRBV14 combines with J gene TRBJ2-5; the D call may be TRBD1 or TRBD2 (5 bases each). Trimming removed 4 bases from V and 2 bases from J, with 20 bases in between. This CDR3 contains 17 residues. Per germline, CDR1 SGHDN and CDR2 FVKESK. This CDR3 reads CASSPRAEAQGQETQYF. For the CDR3, the DNA is TGTGCCAGCAGCCCAAGAGCGGAGGCCCAGGGACAAGAGACCCAGTACTTC. Full variable domain (outside the CDR3, taken from reference TRBV14 and TRBJ2-5): EAGVTQFPSHSVIEKGQTVTLRCDPISGHDNLYWYRRVMGKEIKFLLHFVKESKQDESGMPNNRFLAERTGGTYSTLKVQPAELEDSGVYFCASSPRAEAQGQETQYFGPGTRLLVL.

This clonotype was counted ten times or more. The V gene is TRBV5-4, the J gene TRBJ2-1; maybe TRBD1 (5 bases). With 0 bases removed from V and 7 bases from J, the gap between germline ends came to 11 bases. Germline assignment: CDR1 SGHNT and CDR2 YYREEE (reference sequence). This CDR3 spans 14 amino acids. CDR3 nucleotides: TGTGCCAGCAGCTTGGGATGGGGCACGAATGAGCAGTTCTTC. Its protein product is CASSLGWGTNEQFF.

This clonotype was recorded at least ten times. V usage is TRBV20-1 and J usage is TRBJ1-1, with D maybe TRBD1 (5 bases). The length of the CDR3 is 13 residues. Germline V lookup: CDR1 DFQATT, CDR2 SNEGSKA (reference sequence). The V and J ends lost 5 bases and 1 base respectively, with 11 bases between them. Written as DNA, the CDR3 is TGCAGTGCTGCCCCGACAGCGAACACTGAAGCTTTCTTT. Protein product: CSAAPTANTEAFF.

This clonotype has ten or more counts. This sequence joins TRBV27 and TRBJ1-5, with D maybe TRBD1 (5 bases). The length of the CDR3 is 14 residues. Germline CDR1 and CDR2: MNHEY and SMNVEV (reference sequence). The V end lost 8 bases, the J end lost 4 bases, and 15 bases lay between the germline ends. DNA for the CDR3: TGTGCCAGCGGAATAAGGGGAAATAATCAGCCCCAGCATTTT. The encoded protein is CASGIRGNNQPQHF.

This clonotype appeared many times. CDR3 amino acids: CASSEVSSGGPSTDTQYF. CDR3 DNA sequence: TGCGCCAGCAGTGAGGTGTCTAGCGGGGGCCCTTCCACAGATACGCAGTATTTT. The V and J genes are TRBV10-1 and TRBJ2-3; 10 positions match TRBD2. The V gene end was trimmed by 2 bases and the J gene end by 2 bases; junction bases not matched to a gene: 10. Germline V lookup: CDR1 WNHNN, CDR2 SYGVQD (reference sequence). This CDR3 has 18 amino acids.

This clonotype has at least ten counts. J is TRBJ2-7 and V is TRBV7-2; 7 positions match TRBD1. The V and J ends lost 6 bases and 4 bases, in that order; junction bases with no gene match: 21. This CDR3 contains 18 residues. The germline V gene encodes CDR1 SGHTA and CDR2 FQGNSA. The CDR3 bases are TGTGCCAGCAGTCAATATCCACCGGACAGGTCCTTTAGGTACGAGCAGTACTTC. The encoded protein is CASSQYPPDRSFRYEQYF.

This clonotype appeared many times. V usage is TRBV29-1 and J usage is TRBJ2-7; tentatively, D is TRBD1 (6 bases). V shed 2 bases and J shed 1 base, with 12 bases lying between them. The CDR3 spans 14 residues. The germline V gene has CDR1 SQVTM and CDR2 ANQGSEA. CDR3 sequence reads: CSVELGGPSYEQYF. The CDR3 region has the DNA TGCAGCGTTGAACTTGGGGGCCCGTCCTACGAGCAGTACTTC.

On this clonotype: A read error may account for a junction end that differs from germline. The rearrangement joins TRBV30 to TRBJ1-1; D is unresolved. The germline V gene encodes CDR1 GTSNPN and CDR2 SVGIG (reference sequence). This CDR3 is built from 13 residues. The CDR3 DNA reads as TGTGCCTGGGGCTCCCAGATGAACACAGAAGCTTTCTTT. It is translated as CAWGSQMNTEAFF.

In this sample, this clonotype turned up many times. The chain employs TRBV4-1 and TRBJ1-5; no definite D call. Germline V gene sequence: CDR1 MGHRA, CDR2 YSYEKL. CDR3 length: 15 residues. With 0 bases removed from V and 6 bases from J, the gap between germline ends came to 12 bases. CDR3 in DNA: TGCGCCAGCAGCCAAGAAGACGTGGGGATTCAGCCCCAGCATTTT. Protein sequence: CASSQEDVGIQPQHF.

This clonotype was detected ten times or more. The chain couples TRBV11-2 to TRBJ2-5; D unclear. Deletions cut 2 bases from V and 5 bases from J, with 9 bases between. Germline-derived CDR1 and CDR2 are SGHAT and FQNNGV. The CDR3 contains 13 residues. CDR3 in amino acids: CASSLSLRETQYF. For the CDR3, the DNA is TGTGCCAGCAGCTTATCACTCCGGGAGACCCAGTACTTC.

This clonotype was seen at least ten times. The gene calls are TRBV15 and TRBJ2-6; D gene ambiguous. Germline V gene lookup returns CDR1 LNHNV and CDR2 YYDKDF (reference sequence). The V gene lost 0 bases and the J gene lost 2 bases, with 8 bases spanning the gap. CDR3 length: 16 amino acids. This CDR3 reads CATSRDLFPGANVLTF. The CDR3 nucleotides read TGTGCCACCAGCAGAGACCTATTCCCTGGGGCCAACGTCCTGACTTTC.

This clonotype appeared many times. The chain combines TRBV4-1 with TRBJ1-1; D might be TRBD1 (5 bases). V lost 0 bases and J lost 5, with 13 bases in between. The CDR3 covers 15 residues. The germline V gene has CDR1 MGHRA and CDR2 YSYEKL. The CDR3 reads CASSQDTQGRTEAFF. CDR3 DNA: TGCGCCAGCAGCCAAGATACTCAGGGAAGGACTGAAGCTTTCTTT.

The sample holds many counts of this clonotype. The rearrangement links TRBV4-1 to TRBJ2-1; D is perhaps TRBD2 (6 bases). Trimming cost V 3 bases and J 4 bases, with 16 bases left between them. The V gene's germline CDR1 is MGHRA and CDR2 YSYEKL. There are 16 residues in the CDR3. CDR3 in amino acids: CASSHEPGDAYNEQFF. The CDR3 DNA sequence: TGCGCCAGCAGCCACGAGCCGGGGGACGCATACAATGAGCAGTTCTTC.

This clonotype has ten or more counts. The chain carries TRBV19 and TRBJ2-3; tentatively, D is TRBD1 (6 bases). This CDR3 comprises 15 residues. Trimming pared 3 bases from V and 0 bases from J, leaving 10 bases between. In germline, CDR1 is LNHDA, CDR2 SQIVND (reference sequence). The CDR3 nucleotides are TGTGCCAGTAGTATCGGGACAAGGAGCACAGATACGCAGTATTTT. It encodes CASSIGTRSTDTQYF.

Remarks on this clonotype: The CDR3 does not close with the conserved phenylalanine or tryptophan, likely indicating a read error. V usage is TRBV6-2 or TRBV6-3 and J usage is TRBJ1-1, with TRBD1 as a possible D gene (6 bases). Trimming took off 3 bases at V and 2 bases at J, with 10 bases between the two ends. The CDR3 sequence is 14 residues long. Germline V gives CDR1 MNHEY, CDR2 SVGEGT. CDR3 DNA: TGTGCCAGCAGTTATACAGGGAGTAACACTGAAGCTTTCCTT. Its translation is CASSYTGSNTEAFL.